A single sample is the source of the 2 T cell receptor beta chains below, sequenced in a study of blood T cells in healthy people across ages. For the second PCR, which ran for roughly 6 to 12 cycles, a sample-barcoded 5' primer and a J-beta primer mix were used. TCRdb fed the 5' RACE reads into MiXCR, producing one record per CDR3 protein. This sample has some 890,000 distinct CDR3 sequences, with under 35% found just once. This sample was shared with a second study, whose subject was T cells of mothers and their children.

The sequenced sample consisted of blood. The receptors come from a woman in her forties in good health.

In DNA, the CDR3 is TGTGCCAGCAGCTTAGGAGGTGGGGGTTGGTACGAGCAGTACTTC. The encoded protein is CASSLGGGGWYEQYF. This sequence joins TRBV11-2 and TRBJ2-7; D possibly uses TRBD1 or TRBD2 (5 bases each). This CDR3 contains 15 residues. Trimming shortened V by 1 base and J by 4 bases, and 14 bases separated the two germline ends. Looked up from germline, CDR1 is SGHAT and CDR2 is FQNNGV.

Many counts were recorded for this clonotype. The chain links TRBV15 to TRBJ2-6, with no clear D. The V gene's germline CDR1 is LNHNV and CDR2 YYDKDF (reference sequence). This CDR3 has 15 amino acids. Trimming took off 5 bases at V and 0 bases at J, with 8 bases between the two ends. CDR3 region: CATSRLTSGANVLTF. CDR3 DNA: TGTGCCACCAGCCGTTTAACCTCTGGGGCCAACGTCCTGACTTTC. Variable domain in full (rest from reference TRBV15 and TRBJ2-6): DAMVIQNPRYQVTQFGKPVTLSCSQTLNHNVMYWYQQKSSQAPKLLFHYYDKDFNNEADTPDNFQSRRPNTSFCFLDIRSPGLGDTAMYLCATSRLTSGANVLTFGAGSRLTVL.